The 30 T cell receptor beta chains below were found in one sample sequenced in a study of T cells in women clearing cervical HPV infection. Data came from immunoSEQ multiplex PCR; TCRdb stores just in-frame clones and leaves some out. This repertoire includes fewer than 50,000 clones. Input material: blood buffy coat. Receptors were obtained from a woman aged 18 to 75 with a cervical HPV16 infection that either progressed to CIN3+ or cleared (not recorded which).

For this clone: At one boundary the junction diverges from the germline segment, which might be a read error. The read terminates 3 residues ahead of where the CDR3 ends, so the germline J gene completes it. The chain recombines TRBV7-9 with TRBJ2-3, with D perhaps matching TRBD2 (6 bases). Germline CDR1 SEHNR, CDR2 FQNEAQ (reference sequence). CDR3 size: 15 residues. The sequenced CDR3 bases are TGTTCCAGCAGCTTAAGTGGGACTAGCACAGATACG. Its protein product is CSSSLSGTSTDT. The full CDR3 protein reads CSSSLSGTSTDTQYF. The whole variable domain, remainder taken from reference TRBV7-9 and TRBJ2-3, is DTGVSQNPRHKITKRGQNVTFRCDPISEHNRLYWYRQTLGQGPEFLTYFQNEAQLEKSRLLSDRFSAERPKGSFSTLEIQRTEQGDSAMYLCSSSLSGTSTDTQYFGPGTRLTVL.

About this clone: The read stops 3 residues short of the end of the CDR3; the missing end is completed from the germline J gene. The chain is built from TRBV29-1 and TRBJ2-3, with 10 bases matching TRBD1. Germline CDR1 SQVTM, CDR2 ANQGSEA. The V gene end was trimmed by 4 bases and the J gene end by 5 bases; junction bases not matched to a gene: 15. The CDR3 extends over 17 amino acids. Partial CDR3 DNA: TGCAGCGTTGTACTTGGGGGAGACAGGGGGCGAGGAGATACG. Protein product: CSVVLGGDRGRGDT. The CDR3, in full, reads CSVVLGGDRGRGDTQYF.

On this clone itself: A read error may account for a junction end that differs from germline. The read falls 3 residues short of the CDR3 end, and the missing part is taken from the germline J gene. The chain carries TRBV4-1 and TRBJ2-1; 8 bases agree with TRBD1. Germline CDR1 is MGHRA and CDR2 is YSYEKL. This CDR3 has 13 amino acids. The chain's CDR3 is CTSSQDRESEQFF. The covered CDR3 bases are TGCACCAGCAGCCAGGACAGGGAAAGTGAG.

To note about this clone: A junction end diverges from the germline sequence, so it may reflect a read error. The CDR3 end lies 3 residues beyond the end of the read and is filled in from the germline J gene. The rearrangement joins TRBV2 to TRBJ2-3, with TRBD2 matching over 12 bases. This CDR3 has 18 residues. Germline values: CDR1 SNHLY, CDR2 FYNNEI. The DNA read from the CDR3 is TGTGCCAGCAGCGAAGAGCTAGCGGGAGGGCGGGGCACAGATACG. This encodes CASSEELAGGRGTDT. The CDR3 as a whole reads CASSEELAGGRGTDTQYF.

Note on this clone: The read comes to an end 3 residues before the CDR3 does, leaving the germline J gene to fill in the end. V is TRBV18 and J is TRBJ1-1, with a weak D call TRBD1 (5 bases). From germline, CDR1 is KGHSH and CDR2 LQKENI. The CDR3 spans 14 residues. V was cut by 3 bases and J by 2 bases, with 10 bases left in between. The covered CDR3 bases are TGTGCCAGCTCACCTCTGGGGCTAAACACTGAA. It encodes CASSPLGLNTE. The CDR3 in full is CASSPLGLNTEAFF.

CDR3 amino acids: CSVEGTGSGSGTQYF. CDR3 DNA, as far as it was read: TGCAGCGTTGAAGGTACCGGGTCCGGTAGTGGGACC. The V gene is TRBV29-1, the J gene TRBJ2-5, with D hard to call. The missing CDR3 end, 3 residues past where the read stops, is filled in from the germline J gene. From germline, CDR1 is SQVTM and CDR2 ANQGSEA. The V gene lost 1 base and the J gene lost 7 bases, with 19 bases spanning the gap. The CDR3 loop spans 15 amino acids.

On this clone itself: The read stops 3 residues short of the end of the CDR3; the missing end is completed from the germline J gene. The J gene is TRBJ2-1, the V gene TRBV18; 8 positions match TRBD1. Germline CDR1 is KGHSH and CDR2 is LQKENI. CDR3 size: 12 residues. V shed 4 bases, J shed 8 bases, and the junction held 1 base outside the gene matches. CDR3 sequence: CASSLTGDEQFF. The DNA read from the CDR3 is TGTGCCAGCTCACTGACAGGGGATGAG.

CDR3 amino acids: CASSLRLLMVAGGGEQYF. The CDR3 DNA, read in part, is TGTGCCAGCAGTTTACGACTTTTGATGGTAGCGGGAGGTGGCGAG. This chain uses TRBV28 with TRBJ2-7; 10 bases are a match to TRBD2. The missing CDR3 end, 3 residues past where the read stops, is filled in from the germline J gene. In germline, CDR1 is MDHEN, CDR2 SYDVKM. Trimming took 2 bases from V and 6 from J; bases not matched to a gene: 16. The length of the CDR3 is 18 residues.

On this clone itself: The CDR3 end falls 3 residues outside the read, so it is completed with the germline J gene. The chain couples TRBV19 to TRBJ1-1; 7 nucleotides line up with TRBD1. Trimming took 1 base from V and 7 from J; bases not matched to a gene: 9. The CDR3 consists of 15 residues. The germline V gene encodes CDR1 LNHDA and CDR2 SQIVND (reference sequence). The CDR3 sequence: CASSIALGQGVEAFF. Incomplete CDR3 DNA: TGTGCCAGTAGTATAGCTTTAGGGCAGGGGGTTGAA. Using reference TRBV19 and TRBJ1-1 for the parts outside the CDR3, the full variable domain is DGGITQSPKYLFRKEGQNVTLSCEQNLNHDAMYWYRQDPGQGLRLIYYSQIVNDFQKGDIAEGYSVSREKKESFPLTVTSAQKNPTAFYLCASSIALGQGVEAFFGQGTRLTVV.

Note on this clone: Sequencing ends 3 residues short of the CDR3 end; the germline J gene provides the rest. V is TRBV7-9 and J is TRBJ2-1; 8 nucleotides line up with TRBD2. The CDR3 is made up of 13 amino acids. J was trimmed by 8 bases and V by 3 bases; bases with no gene match: 3. Per the germline V gene, CDR1 is SEHNR and CDR2 is FQNEAQ (reference sequence). The part of the CDR3 DNA that was read is TGTGCCAGCAGCTTGGGACTAGTGTATGAG. Amino acids: CASSLGLVYE. In full, the CDR3 is CASSLGLVYEQFF.

Turning to this clone: The DNA ends 3 residues before the CDR3 does, and the rest of the CDR3 is filled in from the germline J gene. The chain couples TRBV5-5 to TRBJ1-2, with D possibly TRBD1 on 5 matching bases. The CDR3 extends over 14 amino acids. V lost 4 bases and J lost 5, with 15 bases in between. Per germline, CDR1 SGHKS and CDR2 YYEKEE (reference sequence). CDR3 loop: CASSKSQGDYGYTF. The part of the CDR3 DNA that was read is TGTGCCAGCAGCAAAAGCCAGGGAGATTATGGC.

Note on this clone: Read data end 3 residues before the CDR3 end; the end is taken from the germline J gene. The genes are TRBV28 and TRBJ1-4; a possible D gene is TRBD1 (6 bases). V gave up 1 base and J gave up 8 bases, with 14 bases separating them. The CDR3 has 15 amino acids. Germline V gene lookup returns CDR1 MDHEN and CDR2 SYDVKM. CDR3 region: CASSLFRGKGEKLFF. The part of the CDR3 DNA that was read is TGTGCCAGCAGTTTATTCAGGGGAAAAGGGGAAAAA.

Comment on this clone: The read gets to within 3 residues of the CDR3 end, and the germline J gene fills in the rest. This chain joins TRBV15 and TRBJ1-2; D not certain. The V gene's germline CDR1 is LNHNV and CDR2 YYDKDF (reference sequence). This CDR3 has 15 amino acids. Trimming stripped 2 bases from V and 5 bases from J, with 15 bases between. The DNA read from the CDR3 is TGTGCCACCAGCAGACCACTGGCGGGAGCGTATGGC. Protein sequence: CATSRPLAGAYG. From start to end, the CDR3 is CATSRPLAGAYGYTF. The full variable domain, in which reference TRBV15 and TRBJ1-2 provide the parts outside the CDR3, is DAMVIQNPRYQVTQFGKPVTLSCSQTLNHNVMYWYQQKSSQAPKLLFHYYDKDFNNEADTPDNFQSRRPNTSFCFLDIRSPGLGDTAMYLCATSRPLAGAYGYTFGSGTRLTVV.

As for this clone: From the germline J gene comes the end of the CDR3, since the read stops 3 residues before it. The chain links TRBV30 to TRBJ1-2; 7 nucleotides match TRBD1. In germline, CDR1 is GTSNPN, CDR2 SVGIG (reference sequence). Unmatched junction bases numbered 8, after V lost 4 bases and J lost 6 bases. CDR3 length equals 13 residues. The DNA read from the CDR3 is TGTGCCTGGAAAAGGTGGCAGGGGGATGGC. Translation gives CAWKRWQGDG. The full CDR3 is CAWKRWQGDGYTF.

The CDR3 here is CASSFRGGGYGYTF. The covered CDR3 bases are TGTGCCAGCAGCTTTAGAGGGGGCGGCTATGGC. The rearrangement joins TRBV7-2 to TRBJ1-2, with TRBD1 identical over 7 bases. Read sequence stops 3 residues before the CDR3 end, and the germline J gene provides the missing end. CDR3 length equals 14 residues. J gave up 4 bases and V 3 bases, and 5 bases lay outside the gene matches. Germline V gives CDR1 SGHTA, CDR2 FQGNSA.

Remarks on this clone: The read comes to an end 3 residues before the CDR3 does, leaving the germline J gene to fill in the end. V gene TRBV28 combines with J gene TRBJ2-7, with D hard to call. Germline CDR1 reads MDHEN; CDR2 reads SYDVKM. V was trimmed by 2 bases and J by 4 bases, leaving 15 bases between them. CDR3 length equals 15 residues. CDR3 DNA, as far as it was read: TGTGCCAGCAGTTTAATCGTAACCGCAGTTTACGAG. Residues: CASSLIVTAVYE. The CDR3 as a whole reads CASSLIVTAVYEQYF.

Remarks on this clone: With the read ending 3 residues before the CDR3 end, the germline J gene is used to fill in that end. The rearrangement links TRBV30 to TRBJ1-1; D unresolved. V was trimmed by 8 bases and J by 6 bases, leaving 10 bases between them. The CDR3 loop spans 10 amino acids. Germline V gives CDR1 GTSNPN, CDR2 SVGIG (reference sequence). CDR3 DNA (partial): TGTGCCGCGCGGGGTGCTGAA. This translates into CAARGAE. The entire CDR3 reads CAARGAEAFF.

As to this clone: With the read ending 3 residues before the CDR3 end, the germline J gene is used to fill in that end. This rearrangement joins TRBV5-1 to TRBJ2-7; possibly TRBD1 for D (6 bases). The CDR3 is made up of 17 amino acids. CDR1 and CDR2 (germline): SGHRS, YFSETQ. V lost 0 bases to trimming and J lost 2 bases, with 18 bases between them. The CDR3 DNA, read in part, is TGCGCCAGCAGCTTGGCAGACCCCGGTAGGGGGACCTACGAG. It yields the protein CASSLADPGRGTYE. The full CDR3 protein is CASSLADPGRGTYEQYF.

Regarding this clone: The CDR3 end is not reached by the read, which stops 3 residues before it; the germline J gene fills it in. This chain joins TRBV10-1 and TRBJ2-3, with D possibly matching TRBD1 (6 bases). V shed 3 bases and J shed 5 bases, with 15 bases lying between them. The CDR3 has 15 amino acids. From germline, CDR1 is WNHNN and CDR2 SYGVQD (reference sequence). CDR3 region: CASSDASGERDTQYF. CDR3 bases read: TGCGCCAGCAGTGATGCTTCAGGGGAGAGAGATACG.

Comment on this clone: The read ends 3 residues shy of where the CDR3 ends; the end is completed using the germline J gene. V and J are TRBV20-1 and TRBJ2-1, with TRBD2 identical over 11 bases. The trim removed 2 bases at V and 6 bases at J, leaving 6 bases unmatched. The germline V gene encodes CDR1 DFQATT and CDR2 SNEGSKA (reference sequence). The CDR3 loop spans 15 amino acids. CDR3 sequence reads: CSARLRLAGFNEQFF. The CDR3 bases that were read are TGCAGTGCTAGATTGCGACTAGCGGGATTCAATGAG.

In the case of this clone: The missing CDR3 end, 3 residues past where the read stops, is filled in from the germline J gene. The chain is built from TRBV5-5 and TRBJ2-7, with a weak D call TRBD2 (5 bases). Germline-derived CDR1 and CDR2 are SGHKS and YYEKEE (reference sequence). V lost 3 bases to trimming and J lost 6 bases, with 13 bases between them. The CDR3 has 13 amino acids. The sequenced part of the CDR3 DNA is TGTGCCAGCAGCTACCCCGGGGTGTCCGAG. This gives the protein CASSYPGVSE. The whole CDR3 sequence reads CASSYPGVSEQYF.

As to this clone: The read ends 3 residues before the CDR3 terminus; that terminus is restored from the germline J gene. V gene TRBV2 combines with J gene TRBJ2-1; D call uncertain. This CDR3 comprises 12 residues. V was shortened by 6 bases and J by 8 bases, with 11 bases between the two germline ends. Germline CDR1 reads SNHLY; CDR2 reads FYNNEI. CDR3 DNA, as far as it was read: TGTGCCAGCAGATATAGTCGGGATGAG. Amino acid sequence: CASRYSRDE. Given in full, the CDR3 is CASRYSRDEQFF. The full variable domain, completed using reference TRBV2 and TRBJ2-1, is EPEVTQTPSHQVTQMGQEVILRCVPISNHLYFYWYRQILGQKVEFLVSFYNNEISEKSEIFDDQFSVERPDGSNFTLKIRSTKLEDSAMYFCASRYSRDEQFFGPGTRLTVL.

Turning to this clone: The missing CDR3 end, 3 residues past where the read stops, is filled in from the germline J gene. The rearrangement joins TRBV2 to TRBJ2-1; D unresolved. Germline assignment: CDR1 SNHLY and CDR2 FYNNEI. Trimming stripped 5 bases from V and 0 bases from J, with 14 bases between. The CDR3 runs to 16 residues. The CDR3 here is CASSFRLASSYNEQFF. The covered CDR3 bases are TGTGCCAGCAGTTTTAGACTGGCGAGCTCCTACAATGAG.

Concerning this clone: The read terminates 3 residues before the CDR3 end, so the remaining end is supplied by the germline J gene. The chain couples TRBV2 to TRBJ1-1; D uncertain. V was pared by 2 bases and J by 0 bases, with 10 bases between. The CDR3 extends over 15 amino acids. The germline CDR1 and CDR2 sequences are SNHLY and FYNNEI. CDR3 sequence reads: CASSERERMNTEAFF. The sequenced CDR3 bases are TGTGCCAGCAGTGAAAGAGAGCGTATGAACACTGAA.

On this clone: Read coverage stops 3 residues before the CDR3 terminus; the germline J gene supplies the remainder. The J gene is TRBJ2-7, the V gene TRBV6-1; possible D gene TRBD1, 7 bases. The CDR3 contains 15 residues. V lost 1 base and J 4 bases, leaving 14 bases between the germline ends. CDR1 MNHNS and CDR2 SASEGT come from the germline V gene. CDR3 DNA, as far as it was read: TGTGCCAGCAGTGAAGTGTCGGCGGGACAGTACGAG. Its protein is CASSEVSAGQYE. The full-length CDR3 reads as CASSEVSAGQYEQYF.

CDR3 residues: CAWDYEGNTIYF. The sequenced CDR3 bases are TGTGCCTGGGACTACGAGGGAAACACC. The V call is TRBV30, the J call TRBJ1-3; D gene ambiguous. The missing CDR3 end, 3 residues past where the read stops, is filled in from the germline J gene. Germline CDR1 and CDR2: GTSNPN and SVGIG (reference sequence). The CDR3 contains 12 residues. V lost 5 bases to trimming and J lost 4 bases, with 9 bases between them.

For this clone: The missing CDR3 end, 3 residues past where the read stops, is filled in from the germline J gene. The chain links TRBV19 to TRBJ1-5; TRBD1 aligns across 10 bases. Looked up from germline, CDR1 is LNHDA and CDR2 is SQIVND (reference sequence). The CDR3 loop spans 15 amino acids. V gave up 6 bases and J gave up 7 bases; unmatched junction bases: 9. The chain's CDR3 is CASRGSDRGRQPQHF. CDR3 DNA (partial): TGTGCCAGTAGGGGCAGTGACAGGGGGCGACAGCCC.

About this clone: Sequencing ends 3 residues short of the CDR3 end; the germline J gene provides the rest. The chain has TRBV19 and TRBJ2-1, with 12 bases that match TRBD2. The CDR3 runs 21 residues. CDR1 is LNHDA and CDR2 is SQIVND in the germline V gene (reference sequence). V lost 5 bases and J lost 2; bases outside the gene matches: 19. The CDR3 bases that were read are TGTGCCAGTAGTTCCCAAGGGTCGTCTAGCGGGGGGGCCTGGGCCTACAATGAG. Encoded protein: CASSSQGSSSGGAWAYNE. The whole CDR3 protein reads CASSSQGSSSGGAWAYNEQFF.

The CDR3 is CASSVGTVPTDTQYF. The sequenced part of the CDR3 DNA is TGTGCCAGCAGCGTAGGGACAGTCCCCACAGATACG. The rearrangement uses TRBV9 and TRBJ2-3; possible D gene TRBD1, 6 bases. The CDR3 extends 3 residues past the end of the read, so its final part is completed from the germline J gene. V lost 0 bases and J 2 bases, leaving 10 bases between the germline ends. The CDR3 is 15 amino acids. Germline-derived CDR1 and CDR2 are SGDLS and YYNGEE.

Details on this clone: The CDR3 extends 3 residues past the end of the read, so its final part is completed from the germline J gene. This chain links TRBV5-1 with TRBJ1-2, with a weak D call TRBD1 (6 bases). Germline values: CDR1 SGHRS, CDR2 YFSETQ. CDR3 length: 15 residues. Trimming pared 0 bases from V and 4 bases from J, leaving 13 bases between. The sequenced part of the CDR3 DNA is TGCGCCAGCAGCTTGGGGGGGGGCGCGTTCTATGGC. Protein: CASSLGGGAFYG. The complete CDR3 protein is CASSLGGGAFYGYTF.